This TCR beta chain was identified during a study of T cells in Graves' hyperthyroidism and ophthalmopathy. The CDR3 extends over 20 amino acids. With 0 bases removed from V and 1 base from J, the gap between germline ends came to 21 bases. CDR1 is SGHAT and CDR2 is FQNNGV in the germline V gene. Study outcomes and limitations: Ophthalmopathy, which appeared later, was predicted by the model a median about 5.9 months before onset.

This clonotype was seen at least ten times. Its specificity is unknown. Amplified TCR beta CDR3 regions derived from RNA transcripts. The study used the HTBI primer set for a first-round RT-PCR of the TCR CDR3. One entry per CDR3 protein, called by TCRdb with MiXCR from the multiplex PCR reads. The data show 550,000 to 850,000 distinct CDR3 sequences, with approximately 19% seen just once and roughly 17% held by the top ten. Material: blood. The TCR sequence derives from a woman in her forties or fifties with Graves' hyperthyroidism that later progressed to Graves' ophthalmopathy. The chain is built from TRBV11-2 and TRBJ2-2; tentative D call: TRBD2 (6 bases). In DNA form, the CDR3 reads TGTGCCAGCAGCTTAGATTACCTTCTCGGAGGGCCAATGAACACCGGGGAGCTGTTTTTT. Encoded protein: CASSLDYLLGGPMNTGELFF.